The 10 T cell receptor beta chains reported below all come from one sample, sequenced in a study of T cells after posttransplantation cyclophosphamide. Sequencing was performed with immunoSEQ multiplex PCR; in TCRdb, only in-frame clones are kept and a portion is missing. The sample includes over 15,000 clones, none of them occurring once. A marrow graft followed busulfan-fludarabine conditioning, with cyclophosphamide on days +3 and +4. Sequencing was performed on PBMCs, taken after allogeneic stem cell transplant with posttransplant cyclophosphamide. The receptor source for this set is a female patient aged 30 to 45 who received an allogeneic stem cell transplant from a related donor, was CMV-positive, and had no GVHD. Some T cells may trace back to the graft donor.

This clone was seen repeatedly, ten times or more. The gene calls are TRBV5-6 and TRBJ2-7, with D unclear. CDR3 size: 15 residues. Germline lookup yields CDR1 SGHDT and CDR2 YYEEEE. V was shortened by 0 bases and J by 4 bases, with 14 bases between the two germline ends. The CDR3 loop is CASSLAPSLLYEQYF. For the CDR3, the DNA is TGTGCCAGCAGCTTGGCCCCGTCTTTGTTATACGAGCAGTACTTC.

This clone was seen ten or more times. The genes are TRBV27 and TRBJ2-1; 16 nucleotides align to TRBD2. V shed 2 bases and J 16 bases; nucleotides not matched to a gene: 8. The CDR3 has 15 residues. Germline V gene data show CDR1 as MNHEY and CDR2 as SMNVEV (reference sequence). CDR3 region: CASSLPGLAGGPSFF. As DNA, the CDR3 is TGTGCCAGCAGTTTACCGGGACTAGCGGGAGGGCCGTCATTCTTC.

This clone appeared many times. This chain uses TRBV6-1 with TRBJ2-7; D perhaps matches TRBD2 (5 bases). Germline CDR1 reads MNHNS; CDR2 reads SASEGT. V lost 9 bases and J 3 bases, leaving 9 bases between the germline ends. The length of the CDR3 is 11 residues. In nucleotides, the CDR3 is TGTGCCAGTAGCGCCGACTACGAGCAGTACTTC. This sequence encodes CASSADYEQYF.

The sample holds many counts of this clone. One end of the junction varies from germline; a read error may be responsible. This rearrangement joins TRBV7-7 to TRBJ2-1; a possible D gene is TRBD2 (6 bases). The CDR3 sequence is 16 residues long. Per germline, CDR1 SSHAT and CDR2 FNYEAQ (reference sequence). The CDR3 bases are TGTGCTAGCAGCTTCGGGCCTACCGGAGGGTACAATGAGCAGTTCTTC. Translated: CASSFGPTGGYNEQFF.

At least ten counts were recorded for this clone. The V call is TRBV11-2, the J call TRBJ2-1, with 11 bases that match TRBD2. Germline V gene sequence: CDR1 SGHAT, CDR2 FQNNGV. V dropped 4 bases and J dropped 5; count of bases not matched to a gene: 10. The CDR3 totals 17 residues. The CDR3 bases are TGTGCCAGCAGCTCTCTCCCGGGACTAGCGGTTAACAATGAGCAGTTCTTC. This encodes CASSSLPGLAVNNEQFF.

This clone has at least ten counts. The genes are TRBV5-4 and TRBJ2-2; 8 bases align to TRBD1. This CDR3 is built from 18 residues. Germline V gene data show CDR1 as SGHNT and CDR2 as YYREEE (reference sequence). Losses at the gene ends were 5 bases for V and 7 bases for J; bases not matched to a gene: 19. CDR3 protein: CASSSELTRGRSGGELFF. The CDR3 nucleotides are TGTGCCAGCAGTTCGGAACTGACCAGGGGGCGCTCAGGCGGGGAGCTGTTTTTT.

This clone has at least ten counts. The CDR3 is CASSLRQGGWQPQHF. The CDR3 nucleotides are TGTGCCAGCAGTTTGAGGCAGGGTGGTTGGCAGCCCCAGCATTTT. The gene calls are TRBV27 and TRBJ1-5; D might be TRBD1 (5 bases). Trimming took 3 bases from V and 7 from J, leaving 16 bases between them. This CDR3 spans 15 amino acids. CDR1 MNHEY and CDR2 SMNVEV come from the germline V gene (reference sequence).

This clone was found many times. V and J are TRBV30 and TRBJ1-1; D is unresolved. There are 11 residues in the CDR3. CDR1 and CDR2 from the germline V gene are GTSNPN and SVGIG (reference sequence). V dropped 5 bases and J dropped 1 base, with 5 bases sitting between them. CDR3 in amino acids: CAWLANTEAFF. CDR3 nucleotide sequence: TGTGCCTGGCTGGCGAACACTGAAGCTTTCTTT.

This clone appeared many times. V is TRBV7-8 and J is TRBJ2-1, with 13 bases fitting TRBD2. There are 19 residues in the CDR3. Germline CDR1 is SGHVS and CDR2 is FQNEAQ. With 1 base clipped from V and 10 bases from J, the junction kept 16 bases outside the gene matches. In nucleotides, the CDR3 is TGTGCCAGCAGCTTAGTCCCCCGGGATTTGAGACTAGCGGGAGGCGAGCAGTTCTTC. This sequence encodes CASSLVPRDLRLAGGEQFF. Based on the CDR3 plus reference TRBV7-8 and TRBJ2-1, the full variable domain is GAGVSQSPRYKVAKRGQDVALRCDPISGHVSLFWYQQALGQGPEFLTYFQNEAQLDKSGLPSDRFFAERPEGSVSTLKIQRTQQEDSAVYLCASSLVPRDLRLAGGEQFFGPGTRLTVL.

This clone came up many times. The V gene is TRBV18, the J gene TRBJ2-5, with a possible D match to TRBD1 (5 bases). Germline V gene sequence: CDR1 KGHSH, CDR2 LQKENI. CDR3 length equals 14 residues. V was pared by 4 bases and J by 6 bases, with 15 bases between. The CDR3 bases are TGTGCCAGCTCACTCGACCTCGTGGGGCAGACCCAGTACTTC. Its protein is CASSLDLVGQTQYF.